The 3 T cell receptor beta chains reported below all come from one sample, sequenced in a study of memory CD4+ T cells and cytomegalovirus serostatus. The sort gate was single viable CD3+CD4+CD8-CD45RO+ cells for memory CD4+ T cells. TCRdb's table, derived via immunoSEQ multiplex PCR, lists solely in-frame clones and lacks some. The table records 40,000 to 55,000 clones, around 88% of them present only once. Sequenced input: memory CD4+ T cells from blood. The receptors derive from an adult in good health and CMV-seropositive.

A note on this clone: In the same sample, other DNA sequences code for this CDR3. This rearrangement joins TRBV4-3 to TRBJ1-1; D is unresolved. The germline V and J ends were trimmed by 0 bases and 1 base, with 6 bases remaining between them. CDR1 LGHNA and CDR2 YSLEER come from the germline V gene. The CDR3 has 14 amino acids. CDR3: CASSQDIANTEAFF. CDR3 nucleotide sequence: TGCGCCAGCAGCCAAGATATCGCGAACACTGAAGCTTTCTTT.

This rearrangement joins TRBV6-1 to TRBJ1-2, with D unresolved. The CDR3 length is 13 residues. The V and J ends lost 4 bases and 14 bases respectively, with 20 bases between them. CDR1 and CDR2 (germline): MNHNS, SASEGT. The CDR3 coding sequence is TGTGCCAGCAGTGCACCCTCTGTAGGGTGGAGAACCTTC. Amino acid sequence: CASSAPSVGWRTF.

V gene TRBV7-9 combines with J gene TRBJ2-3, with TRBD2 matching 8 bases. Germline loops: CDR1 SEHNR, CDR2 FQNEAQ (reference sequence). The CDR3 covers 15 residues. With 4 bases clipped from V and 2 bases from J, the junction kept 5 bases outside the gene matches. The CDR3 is CASSSGLAITDTQYF. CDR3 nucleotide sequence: TGTGCCAGCAGCTCTGGACTAGCAATCACAGATACGCAGTATTTT.